Below are 7 T cell receptor beta chains sequenced from a single sample in a study of technical replicates of blood from several donors. Here immunoSEQ multiplex PCR was the method, and the copy in TCRdb shows in-frame clones only, minus some. The sample holds around 69,000 clones, about 86% seen once. The specimen sequenced was PBMCs. All receptors derive from a human donor in good health. Some clones in this sample may be carry-over from other donors' samples.

By share, this clone ranks as large. This sequence joins TRBV7-9 and TRBJ2-7; 9 bases agree with TRBD1. The junction had 8 bases not matched to a gene; V was cut back by 5 bases and J by 6 bases. CDR1 is SEHNR and CDR2 is FQNEAQ in the germline V gene (reference sequence). The CDR3 length is 14 residues. Here the CDR3 DNA reads TGTGCCAGCAGCCTCCGGGACAGGGTTGGCGAGCAGTACTTC. Translated: CASSLRDRVGEQYF.

The CDR3 spells CARDKANTEAFF. CDR3 bases: TGTGCCAGGGACAAGGCGAACACTGAAGCTTTCTTT. This chain connects TRBV2 to TRBJ1-1; D might be TRBD1 (5 bases). V lost 9 bases and J lost 1, with 9 bases in between. This CDR3 has 12 amino acids. Germline lookup yields CDR1 SNHLY and CDR2 FYNNEI.

The V gene is TRBV10-1, the J gene TRBJ2-7; 10 bases line up with TRBD2. V shed 11 bases and J 2 bases; nucleotides not matched to a gene: 18. The CDR3 contains 17 residues. Germline loops: CDR1 WNHNN, CDR2 SYGVQD (reference sequence). The CDR3 nucleotides read TGCGCCGTTGGGGGGCGGCTAGCGGGAGAATTTCCCTACGAGCAGTACTTC. This gives the protein CAVGGRLAGEFPYEQYF.

The chain links TRBV7-8 to TRBJ2-1; 10 bases line up with TRBD2. V shed 5 bases, J shed 7 bases, and the junction held 8 bases outside the gene matches. This CDR3 comprises 15 residues. Germline CDR1 and CDR2: SGHVS and FQNEAQ. The DNA of the CDR3 is TGTGCCAGCAGCCGAGCGGGGGGGCCGGAAAATGAGCAGTTCTTC. Translated, it gives CASSRAGGPENEQFF.

Here the CDR3 DNA reads TGTGCCAGCAGACAGGGGGCTAATGAAAAACTGTTTTTT. It encodes CASRQGANEKLFF. The chain joins TRBV25-1 to TRBJ1-4, with 8 bases identical to TRBD1. This CDR3 spans 13 amino acids. CDR1 and CDR2 from the germline V gene are MGHDK and SYGVNS. Unmatched junction bases numbered 0, after V lost 6 bases and J lost 3 bases.

This rearrangement joins TRBV6-5 to TRBJ1-5, with unresolved D. Germline CDR1 and CDR2: MNHEY and SVGAGI. Trimming shortened V by 5 bases and J by 3 bases, and 11 bases separated the two germline ends. The CDR3 length is 14 residues. CDR3 residues: CASSMAGPNQPQHF. CDR3 bases: TGTGCCAGCAGTATGGCAGGCCCCAATCAGCCCCAGCATTTT.

The chain is built from TRBV6-6 and TRBJ2-2, with 9 nucleotides matching TRBD1. The junction had 1 base not matched to a gene; V was cut back by 4 bases and J by 4 bases. CDR1 MNHNY and CDR2 SVGAGI come from the germline V gene (reference sequence). This CDR3 is 14 amino acids long. The CDR3 loop reads CASSSTGGTGELFF. The DNA for the CDR3 is TGTGCCAGCAGTTCGACAGGGGGCACCGGGGAGCTGTTTTTT.